The 17 T cell receptor beta chains below come from one sample, sequenced in a study of T cells in women clearing cervical HPV infection. Some clones are missing from TCRdb's copy, which holds only in-frame ones; the method was immunoSEQ multiplex PCR. The sample table sets out roughly 35,000 clones. Sequencing used blood buffy coat. These receptors were obtained from a woman between 18 and 70 years old with a cervical HPV16 infection that either progressed to CIN3+ or cleared (not recorded which).

On this clone: The CDR3 end lies 3 residues beyond the end of the read and is filled in from the germline J gene. V and J are TRBV30 and TRBJ1-5; no reliable D call. Germline loops: CDR1 GTSNPN, CDR2 SVGIG (reference sequence). Trimming cost V 0 bases and J 6 bases, with 15 bases left between them. CDR3 size: 15 residues. CDR3 amino acids: CAWSVGRGSVQPQHF. CDR3 DNA (partial): TGTGCCTGGAGTGTAGGCCGGGGTTCGGTTCAGCCC.

A word on this clone: The missing CDR3 end, 3 residues past where the read stops, is filled in from the germline J gene. The V call is TRBV18, the J call TRBJ2-5; D may correspond to TRBD1 or TRBD2 (5 bases each). Germline V gene sequence: CDR1 KGHSH, CDR2 LQKENI. This CDR3 has 15 residues. With 6 bases removed from V and 5 bases from J, the gap between germline ends came to 19 bases. The chain's CDR3 is CASSPQGAREETQYF. CDR3 bases read: TGTGCCAGCTCTCCCCAAGGGGCCAGGGAGGAGACC.

Details on this clone: The read ends 3 residues shy of where the CDR3 ends; the end is completed using the germline J gene. This sample includes further DNA sequences coding for the same CDR3. The chain carries TRBV2 and TRBJ1-1; D may be TRBD1 (6 bases). V lost 7 bases to trimming and J lost 1 base, with 10 bases between them. Germline V gene data show CDR1 as SNHLY and CDR2 as FYNNEI. The CDR3 has 13 amino acids. This chain's CDR3 is CASKAGENTEAFF. Incomplete CDR3 DNA: TGTGCCAGCAAGGCAGGGGAGAACACTGAA. The full variable domain, with the rest looked up from reference TRBV2 and TRBJ1-1, is EPEVTQTPSHQVTQMGQEVILRCVPISNHLYFYWYRQILGQKVEFLVSFYNNEISEKSEIFDDQFSVERPDGSNFTLKIRSTKLEDSAMYFCASKAGENTEAFFGQGTRLTVV.

Notes on this clone: The read halts 3 residues ahead of the CDR3 end, with the missing end drawn from the germline J gene. The chain links TRBV29-1 to TRBJ1-2; TRBD1 might be the D (5 bases). CDR3 size: 14 residues. Germline assignment: CDR1 SQVTM and CDR2 ANQGSEA. The germline V and J ends were trimmed by 2 bases and 4 bases, with 14 bases remaining between them. CDR3: CSVEKELGGYGYTF. The part of the CDR3 DNA that was read is TGCAGCGTTGAAAAGGAATTGGGGGGCTATGGC.

For this clone: The read gets to within 3 residues of the CDR3 end, and the germline J gene fills in the rest. The chain employs TRBV12-3 or TRBV12-4 and TRBJ1-2; 7 bases line up with TRBD1. The CDR3 runs to 15 residues. The trim removed 6 bases at V and 3 bases at J, leaving 10 bases unmatched. The chain's CDR3 is CASSVWDRVDYGYTF. CDR3 DNA (partial): TGTGCCAGCAGCGTCTGGGACAGAGTCGACTATGGC.

The CDR3 sequence is CASSLVSSQYEQYF. The CDR3 bases that were read are TGTGCCAGCAGCTTGGTGTCTAGCCAATACGAG. This rearrangement joins TRBV7-9 to TRBJ2-7, with TRBD2 as a possible D gene (5 bases). The read ends 3 residues shy of where the CDR3 ends; the end is completed using the germline J gene. CDR1 and CDR2 (germline): SEHNR, FQNEAQ (reference sequence). This CDR3 has 14 residues. Trimming shortened V by 3 bases and J by 4 bases, and 13 bases separated the two germline ends.

Worth noting for this clone: The read finishes 3 residues shy of the CDR3 end, and the germline J gene is used to complete it. V gene TRBV19 combines with J gene TRBJ2-3; TRBD2 might be the D (6 bases). CDR1 is LNHDA, CDR2 SQIVND, per germline (reference sequence). The length of the CDR3 is 13 residues. V was clipped by 6 bases and J by 3 bases, with 10 bases between them. The CDR3 DNA, read in part, is TGTGCCAGTAGCGACCGGGGGACAGATACG. Its translation: CASSDRGTDT. The whole CDR3 sequence reads CASSDRGTDTQYF.

Regarding this clone: The read terminates 3 residues before the CDR3 end, so the remaining end is supplied by the germline J gene. The genes are TRBV28 and TRBJ1-2; the D gene is possibly TRBD1 (5 bases). Germline V gene sequence: CDR1 MDHEN, CDR2 SYDVKM. The length of the CDR3 is 12 residues. Partial CDR3 DNA: TGTGCCAGCAGCACCTCAGGGAAGGGC. Its translation: CASSTSGKG. The CDR3 in full is CASSTSGKGYTF.

Comment on this clone: The sequenced fragment ends 3 residues before the CDR3 boundary, so the rest is inferred from the germline J gene. J is TRBJ1-2 and V is TRBV9; D gene ambiguous. Germline V gene lookup returns CDR1 SGDLS and CDR2 YYNGEE. This CDR3 contains 16 residues. The V gene lost 0 bases and the J gene lost 6 bases, with 18 bases spanning the gap. CDR3 bases read: TGTGCCAGCAGCGTAGAAGTGCGGGCCTTGCATGATGGC. Translating gives CASSVEVRALHDG. The CDR3 reads in full as CASSVEVRALHDGYTF.

As regards this clone: Coverage ceases 3 residues before the CDR3 finishes, and the germline J gene fills in the end. The genes are TRBV28 and TRBJ2-3; 10 positions match TRBD1. The CDR3 covers 16 residues. Germline CDR1 MDHEN, CDR2 SYDVKM. Losses at the gene ends were 6 bases for V and 2 bases for J; bases not matched to a gene: 8. The DNA read from the CDR3 is TGTGCCAGCAGACCCCCGGGACAGGGGTCCACAGATACG. Translated, it gives CASRPPGQGSTDT. The CDR3, in full, reads CASRPPGQGSTDTQYF.

To note about this clone: The read terminates 3 residues before the CDR3 end, so the remaining end is supplied by the germline J gene. This chain uses TRBV20-1 with TRBJ2-1; 11 bases fit TRBD2. The CDR3 has 15 amino acids. V trimming: 5 bases; J trimming: 5 bases; junction bases outside the gene matches: 8. CDR1 is DFQATT and CDR2 is SNEGSKA in the germline V gene (reference sequence). The part of the CDR3 DNA that was read is TGCAGTGCTCCTAAGACTAGCGGGGCCGACAATGAG. Translating gives CSAPKTSGADNE. The CDR3 as a whole reads CSAPKTSGADNEQFF.

On this clone: From the germline J gene comes the end of the CDR3, since the read stops 3 residues before it. This sequence joins TRBV28 and TRBJ2-7, with TRBD2 matching over 8 bases. Germline loops: CDR1 MDHEN, CDR2 SYDVKM. This CDR3 has 15 residues. V dropped 6 bases and J dropped 2; count of bases not matched to a gene: 9. This chain's CDR3 is CASSPLSGATYEQYF. The CDR3 bases that were read are TGTGCCAGCAGCCCCCTTAGCGGGGCCACCTACGAG.

Turning to this clone: The germline gene is not matched at one end of the junction; a read error may be the cause. The read halts 3 residues ahead of the CDR3 end, with the missing end drawn from the germline J gene. The sample has other DNA sequences that encode this CDR3 too. The chain joins TRBV18 to TRBJ1-3, with a weak D call TRBD1 (5 bases). The CDR3 loop spans 15 amino acids. Germline-derived CDR1 and CDR2 are KGHSH and LQKENI. The CDR3 bases that were read are TGTGCCAGCTCACCCGACAGAATTTCAGGAAACACA. Translating gives CASSPDRISGNT. The complete CDR3 sequence is CASSPDRISGNTIYF.

Worth noting for this clone: The read stops 3 residues short of the end of the CDR3; the missing end is completed from the germline J gene. The sample holds other DNA sequences that translate to the same CDR3. The genes are TRBV19 and TRBJ1-3; a possible D gene is TRBD1 (5 bases). Germline assignment: CDR1 LNHDA and CDR2 SQIVND (reference sequence). V was cut by 3 bases and J by 0 bases, with 12 bases left in between. This CDR3 has 16 amino acids. The CDR3 is CASSIGATRSGNTIYF. CDR3 DNA, as far as it was read: TGTGCCAGTAGTATTGGGGCCACCCGCTCTGGAAACACC.

As concerns this clone: The read stops 3 residues short of the end of the CDR3; the missing end is completed from the germline J gene. The gene calls are TRBV20-1 and TRBJ2-7, with 11 bases fitting TRBD1. Trimming took 5 bases from V and 6 from J; bases not matched to a gene: 6. Per germline, CDR1 DFQATT and CDR2 SNEGSKA (reference sequence). There are 13 residues in the CDR3. Partial CDR3 DNA: TGCAGTGCTGGACAGGGGGCGGACAGCGAG. Translating it yields CSAGQGADSE. The whole CDR3 sequence is CSAGQGADSEQYF.

Concerning this clone: The read terminates 3 residues before the CDR3 end, so the remaining end is supplied by the germline J gene. The chain carries TRBV7-2 and TRBJ2-2, with D perhaps assigned TRBD1 or TRBD2 (6 bases each). The CDR3 is 14 amino acids. Germline lookup yields CDR1 SGHTA and CDR2 FQGNSA. CDR3 bases read: TGTGCCAGCAGCCATACAGGGAGGAAGGAAAAG. Its protein is CASSHTGRKEK. The whole CDR3 protein is CASSHTGRKEKLFF.

Worth noting for this clone: The CDR3 end falls 3 residues outside the read, so it is completed with the germline J gene. The chain recombines TRBV7-9 with TRBJ1-1; D is undetermined. Looked up from germline, CDR1 is SEHNR and CDR2 is FQNEAQ (reference sequence). The CDR3 has 15 amino acids. Trimming removed 1 base at V and 3 bases at J, with 12 bases between. The CDR3: CASSLDGGSHTEAFF. The sequenced CDR3 bases are TGTGCCAGCAGCTTAGACGGCGGCAGCCACACTGAA.